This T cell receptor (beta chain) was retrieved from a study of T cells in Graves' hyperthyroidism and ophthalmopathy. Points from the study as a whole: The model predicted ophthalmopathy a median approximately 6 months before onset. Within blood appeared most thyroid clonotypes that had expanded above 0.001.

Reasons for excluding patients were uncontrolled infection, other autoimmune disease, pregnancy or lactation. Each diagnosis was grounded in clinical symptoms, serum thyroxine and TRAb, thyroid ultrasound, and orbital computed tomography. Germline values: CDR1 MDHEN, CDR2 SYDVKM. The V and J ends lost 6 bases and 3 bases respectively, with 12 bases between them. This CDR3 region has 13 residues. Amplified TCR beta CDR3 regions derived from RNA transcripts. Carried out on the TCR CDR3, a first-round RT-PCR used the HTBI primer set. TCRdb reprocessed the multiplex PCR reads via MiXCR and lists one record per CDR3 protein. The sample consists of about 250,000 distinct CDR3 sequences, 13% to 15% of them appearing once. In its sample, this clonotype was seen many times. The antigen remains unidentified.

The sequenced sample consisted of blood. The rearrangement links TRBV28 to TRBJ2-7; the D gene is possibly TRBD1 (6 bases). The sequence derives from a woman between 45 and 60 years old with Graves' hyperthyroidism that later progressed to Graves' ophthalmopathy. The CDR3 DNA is TGTGCCAGCAGCCCCCGGGACAACTACGAGCAGTACTTC. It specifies CASSPRDNYEQYF.